One T cell receptor (beta chain) is described in this entry. The CDR3 end lies 3 residues beyond the end of the read and is filled in from the germline J gene. The data originate from a study of T cells in women clearing cervical HPV infection. Produced via immunoSEQ multiplex PCR; TCRdb's table is partial and in-frame only. The sample table sets out nearly 20,000 clones. V was trimmed by 6 bases and J by 2 bases, leaving 14 bases between them. Germline CDR1 reads DFQATT; CDR2 reads SNEGSKA (reference sequence). The CDR3 contains 14 residues. Source material: blood buffy coat. The V call is TRBV20-1, the J call TRBJ1-5; a weak D match, TRBD1 (5 bases). The sequence derives from a woman between 18 and 75 years old with a cervical HPV16 infection that either progressed to CIN3+ or cleared (not recorded which). Incomplete CDR3 DNA: TGCAGTGCATACTTTCAGGGTGGCAATCAGCCC. Translation gives CSAYFQGGNQP. The whole CDR3 protein reads CSAYFQGGNQPQHF.